This T cell receptor beta chain was recovered during a study of blood T cell repertoires in COVID-19. Study overall: Acute and convalescent COVID-19 samples came from the United States, Italy and Spain. From T cells, B-cell-depleted T cells, or PBMCs came the material, which was cDNA or gDNA.

The germline V gene encodes CDR1 MDHEN and CDR2 SYDVKM. The CDR3 sequence is 16 residues long. V was cut by 3 bases and J by 7 bases, with 18 bases left in between. Sequencing used immunoSEQ multiplex PCR; TCRdb keeps in-frame clones, though not all of them. The table lists a few hundred thousand clones, more than 80% of them singletons, with 2.4% in the top ten. Participant ages covered about 18 to 100 years across about two dozen US areas. Cohorts were based on clinical histories the participants reported. The chain recombines TRBV28 with TRBJ1-4; no firm D call. The specimen sequenced was PBMCs or T cells enriched from blood (not recorded which). This receptor was taken from a woman aged 18-30 years who had recovered from COVID-19. The CDR3 loop is CASSLRPGKGGEKLFF. CDR3 DNA sequence: TGTGCCAGCAGTTTGAGGCCGGGGAAGGGAGGTGAAAAACTGTTTTTT.